This TCR beta chain was sequenced in a study of blood T cell repertoires in COVID-19. Repertoires were generated with immunoSEQ multiplex PCR, while TCRdb's copy carries only in-frame clones and drops some. The sample records under 130,000 clones, roughly 80% being singletons. This clone was counted once. The sequence came from a human donor in a cohort sampled during active COVID-19. Sequencing was carried out using peripheral blood.

CDR3 nucleotide sequence: TGTGCCAGCAGCCTAGACAGGGGGACCCGCGTCGGCTACACCTTC. This translates into CASSLDRGTRVGYTF. The rearrangement links TRBV5-4 to TRBJ1-2, with 9 bases matching TRBD1. V was clipped by 4 bases and J by 8 bases; unmatched bases: 12. The germline V gene encodes CDR1 SGHNT and CDR2 YYREEE (reference sequence). The CDR3 runs 15 residues.